This TCR beta chain was sequenced during a study of human T cells and chemical hapten exposure. On the study more broadly: Patients additionally received therapeutic doses of diphenylcyclopropenone on the scalp once a week, and this continued throughout the approximately 23-week study. The study's findings and limits: Sensitization with DPC brought no change to TCRs above 1 in 1000 in frequency. With patch test score, the counts of PT1 expanded TCRs showed a positive correlation.

From germline, CDR1 is SGDLS and CDR2 YYNGEE. Trimming removed 3 bases at V and 4 bases at J, with 10 bases between. The CDR3 has 13 residues. TCRdb reprocessed the RACE reads via MiXCR and lists one record per CDR3 protein. The sample lists more than 45,000 distinct CDR3 sequences; around 12% were seen once. Note on this clonotype: As yet, its antigen is unknown.

Indicated time point: patch test 3, about 24 weeks after DPC sensitization. The treatment here: therapeutic diphenylcyclopropenone sensitization with weekly scalp DPC. The TCR was taken from a man aged 25 to 40 with alopecia areata. Some clones in this sample may be carry-over from other donors' samples. Sequences were derived from whole blood, sampled in connection with sensitization to the hapten diphenylcyclopropenone (DPC). The chain joins TRBV9 to TRBJ1-1; weak D call: TRBD1 (6 bases). The CDR3 reads CASSEMDSTEAFF. DNA of the CDR3: TGTGCCAGCAGCGAGATGGACAGCACTGAAGCTTTCTTT.